The 7 T cell receptor beta chains below come from one sample, sequenced in a study of beta chain features in type 1 diabetes. Findings and caveats of the study: Type 1 diabetes patients had TCRB CDR3s that were shorter (moderately but significantly so) in all four CD4+ subsets.

No antigen is known for these receptors. Since all of the isolated RNA was reverse transcribed, expressed TCRB transcripts were what got sequenced. The assay was immunoSEQ multiplex PCR, and TCRdb's table has in-frame clones only and misses some. The sample carries roughly 47,000 clones, 35% to 55% recorded once. Sequences were obtained from stem cell memory CD4+ T cells from blood. The receptors shown here come from a man younger than 40 with type 1 diabetes.

There are a few counts of this clone. One end of the junction is discordant with germline, which a read error may explain. The chain has TRBV29-1 and TRBJ2-1; perhaps TRBD1 as D (6 bases). The CDR3 is 15 amino acids. Germline CDR1 and CDR2: SQVTM and ANQGSEA. CDR3 sequence reads: CSVEGQSSSYNEQFF. The CDR3 DNA reads as TGCAGCGTCGAAGGACAGTCGAGCTCCTACAATGAGCAGTTCTTC.

The rearrangement uses TRBV18 and TRBJ2-3; 9 nucleotides match TRBD2. Germline values: CDR1 KGHSH, CDR2 LQKENI. Trimming took 4 bases from V and 6 from J; bases not matched to a gene: 8. CDR3 size: 15 residues. The CDR3 coding sequence is TGTGCCAGCTCACGGACTAGCGACTACGGGGATACGCAGTATTTT. As protein: CASSRTSDYGDTQYF.

CDR3 region: CASTFPGGGELFF. CDR3 nucleotides: TGTGCCAGCACCTTCCCGGGGGGCGGGGAGCTGTTTTTT. The chain joins TRBV11-2 to TRBJ2-2, with 7 positions matching TRBD2. Germline assignment: CDR1 SGHAT and CDR2 FQNNGV. The CDR3 is 13 amino acids. With V trimmed by 7 bases and J by 7 bases, 6 bases remained unmatched.

The rearrangement links TRBV2 to TRBJ2-1; 7 positions agree with TRBD1. After removal of 6 bases from V and 6 bases from J, the junction contained 2 bases not matched to a gene. The CDR3 has 12 amino acids. Per the germline V gene, CDR1 is SNHLY and CDR2 is FYNNEI. In nucleotides, the CDR3 is TGTGCCAGCAGGGCAGGGGGCAATGAGCAGTTCTTC. Its translation: CASRAGGNEQFF. The complete variable domain, with remaining parts taken from reference TRBV2 and TRBJ2-1, reads EPEVTQTPSHQVTQMGQEVILRCVPISNHLYFYWYRQILGQKVEFLVSFYNNEISEKSEIFDDQFSVERPDGSNFTLKIRSTKLEDSAMYFCASRAGGNEQFFGPGTRLTVL.

The rearrangement links TRBV5-8 to TRBJ1-2, with D perhaps TRBD1 (6 bases). The germline gives CDR1 SGHTS, CDR2 YDEGEE. Trimming stripped 3 bases from V and 8 bases from J, with 17 bases between. The CDR3 consists of 14 residues. The CDR3 DNA reads as TGTGCCAGCAGCTGGGGACACCAAGTAGGGGGCTACACCTTC. It encodes CASSWGHQVGGYTF.

This clone has just a few counts. The chain links TRBV29-1 to TRBJ2-3, with 8 bases lining up with TRBD2. Germline V lookup: CDR1 SQVTM, CDR2 ANQGSEA. V lost 6 bases to trimming and J lost 4 bases; unmatched junction nucleotides: 9. This CDR3 is 14 amino acids long. In DNA form, the CDR3 reads TGCAGCGTCCGGGGGGGGGCCCACCCAGATACGCAGTATTTT. Its translation: CSVRGGAHPDTQYF.

The chain has TRBV29-1 and TRBJ2-2; D perhaps matches TRBD1 (6 bases). CDR3 length equals 14 residues. The V gene's germline CDR1 is SQVTM and CDR2 ANQGSEA. Trimming left V 7 bases short and J 0 bases short, with 12 bases between. CDR3 sequence (DNA): TGCAGCGCAGGAACAGGGACGAACACCGGGGAGCTGTTTTTT. This encodes CSAGTGTNTGELFF.